Presented here are 20 T cell receptor beta chains from one specimen sequenced in a study of T-cell reconstitution after alpha-beta-depleted transplantation in children. Preparation of the TCRbeta library involved a method that used unique molecular identifiers. TCRdb redid the calling of the PCR reads with MiXCR, one entry per CDR3 protein. The sample shows under 750,000 distinct CDR3 sequences, 23% of them seen only once. The sample in question was PBMCs, mostly from graft donor cells, obtained 360 days after TCRalphabeta/CD19-depleted stem cell transplant. These receptors originate from a boy under two years old who had a stem cell transplant for acute myeloid leukemia, so the T cells may come from the graft donor.

In this sample, this clonotype turned up a few times. This chain uses TRBV10-3 with TRBJ2-3; D remains ambiguous. The CDR3 is 16 residues long. V dropped 0 bases and J dropped 1 base, with 11 bases sitting between them. Germline CDR1 ENHRY, CDR2 SYGVKD. The CDR3 loop reads CAISESEPPGTDTQYF. The DNA of the CDR3 is TGTGCCATCAGTGAGTCTGAACCCCCGGGCACAGATACGCAGTATTTT.

This clonotype has a handful of counts. The chain has TRBV6-2 or TRBV6-3 and TRBJ1-5; the D is unclear. This CDR3 spans 14 amino acids. CDR1 and CDR2 from the germline V gene are MNHEY and SVGEGT. Trimming took off 4 bases at V and 5 bases at J, with 12 bases between the two ends. CDR3 region: CASSSRAPHQPQHF. The CDR3 DNA reads TGTGCCAGCAGTTCACGTGCACCACATCAGCCCCAGCATTTT.

Ten or more counts support this clonotype. This sequence joins TRBV5-1 and TRBJ2-3, with no clear D. The CDR3 is 13 residues long. Per the germline V gene, CDR1 is SGHRS and CDR2 is YFSETQ. V was shortened by 5 bases and J by 2 bases, with 9 bases between the two germline ends. The CDR3 region is CASSNTITDTQYF. The DNA of the CDR3 is TGCGCCAGCAGTAACACTATCACAGATACGCAGTATTTT.

This clonotype has just one count. The V and J genes are TRBV7-2 and TRBJ2-7; D not certain. There are 13 residues in the CDR3. Trimming took 3 bases from V and 2 from J, leaving 8 bases between them. CDR1 is SGHTA, CDR2 FQGNSA, per germline. The CDR3 coding sequence is TGTGCCAGCAGCTTTGGGTACACCTACGAGCAGTACGTC. It translates to CASSFGYTYEQYV.

This rearrangement joins TRBV7-9 to TRBJ2-1; D might be TRBD2 (6 bases). V dropped 4 bases and J dropped 4 bases, with 14 bases sitting between them. CDR1 SEHNR and CDR2 FQNEAQ come from the germline V gene (reference sequence). The CDR3 has 15 amino acids. The DNA of the CDR3 is TGTGCCAGCAGCTCCGTAGCGGATAGATACAATGAGCAGTTCTTC. Translation gives CASSSVADRYNEQFF.

As for this clonotype: It may be a read error: a sequence one base away is much more abundant. This chain links TRBV3-1 with TRBJ2-7; D remains ambiguous. The CDR3 loop spans 17 amino acids. CDR1 LGHDT and CDR2 YNNKEL come from the germline V gene (reference sequence). V was clipped by 0 bases and J by 0 bases, with 15 bases between them. The CDR3 is CASSQDKVRGSSYEQYF. The CDR3 coding sequence is TGTGCCAGCAGCCAAGATAAAGTACGTGGTAGCTCCTACGAGCAGTACTTC.

This clonotype was seen a few times. V usage is TRBV10-3 and J usage is TRBJ1-4, with D possibly being TRBD1 (5 bases). CDR1 ENHRY and CDR2 SYGVKD come from the germline V gene. CDR3 size: 14 residues. Trimming pared 4 bases from V and 7 bases from J, leaving 13 bases between. CDR3: CAISGGVKGEKLFF. For the CDR3, the DNA is TGTGCCATCAGTGGAGGGGTAAAAGGTGAAAAACTGTTTTTT.

J is TRBJ2-7 and V is TRBV10-3; 7 bases agree with TRBD1. Germline V gives CDR1 ENHRY, CDR2 SYGVKD. After removal of 3 bases from V and 3 bases from J, the junction contained 8 bases not matched to a gene. The CDR3 is made up of 15 amino acids. CDR3 loop: CAISEGQEVYYEQYF. For the CDR3, the DNA is TGTGCCATCAGTGAAGGACAGGAGGTCTACTACGAGCAGTACTTC.

A few counts support this clonotype. The chain links TRBV12-3 or TRBV12-4 to TRBJ1-4; the D gene is possibly TRBD1 (5 bases). The CDR3 has 13 amino acids. Trimming removed 11 bases at V and 6 bases at J, with 16 bases between. CDR3 protein: CASRGSEDEKLFF. DNA of the CDR3: TGTGCCTCTAGGGGCAGCGAGGATGAAAAACTGTTTTTT.

This rearrangement joins TRBV11-1 to TRBJ2-1; 7 positions agree with TRBD1. This CDR3 has 12 residues. The V and J ends lost 5 bases and 13 bases, in that order; junction bases with no gene match: 8. Germline V gene sequence: CDR1 SGHAT, CDR2 FQDESV (reference sequence). CDR3 amino acids: CASSQPRDSQFF. In DNA, the CDR3 is TGTGCCAGCAGCCAACCCCGGGACAGCCAGTTCTTC. Full variable domain (remainder filled in from reference TRBV11-1 and TRBJ2-1): EAEVAQSPRYKITEKSQAVAFWCDPISGHATLYWYRQILGQGPELLVQFQDESVVDDSQLPKDRFSAERLKGVDSTLKIQPAELGDSAMYLCASSQPRDSQFFGPGTRLTVL.

In this sample, this clonotype turned up a few times. V gene TRBV20-1 combines with J gene TRBJ1-6, with D maybe TRBD1 (5 bases). The CDR3 has 13 residues. Germline assignment: CDR1 DFQATT and CDR2 SNEGSKA (reference sequence). V shed 7 bases and J shed 6 bases, with 13 bases lying between them. The CDR3 reads CSGSGHLNSPLHF. The CDR3, as DNA: TGCAGTGGATCCGGACACCTTAATTCACCCCTCCACTTT.

J is TRBJ1-5 and V is TRBV6-2 or TRBV6-3; D not resolved. Trimming took off 2 bases at V and 11 bases at J, with 10 bases between the two ends. The CDR3 is 12 residues long. Per the germline V gene, CDR1 is MNHEY and CDR2 is SVGEGT. DNA for the CDR3: TGTGCCAGCAGTTACCCCAGCATCACCCAGCATTTT. Its protein is CASSYPSITQHF.

This clonotype was seen ten or more times. The chain joins TRBV20-1 to TRBJ2-1; 9 bases map to TRBD1. CDR3 length equals 13 residues. Germline CDR1 reads DFQATT; CDR2 reads SNEGSKA (reference sequence). V dropped 6 bases and J dropped 3; count of bases not matched to a gene: 3. CDR3 nucleotides: TGCAGTGCGGGACAGGGCCTCTACAATGAGCAGTTCTTC. It translates to CSAGQGLYNEQFF.

This clonotype was seen more than once but under ten times. The chain employs TRBV29-1 and TRBJ1-1; perhaps TRBD1 as D (5 bases). The CDR3 consists of 13 residues. Per germline, CDR1 SQVTM and CDR2 ANQGSEA. V lost 1 base to trimming and J lost 2 bases, with 8 bases between them. CDR3 coding DNA: TGCAGCGTTGAAGCTGGGGCAAACACTGAAGCTTTCTTT. Encoded protein: CSVEAGANTEAFF.

CDR3: CASSQAAGSTDTQYF. The CDR3 DNA sequence: TGCGCCAGCAGCCAAGCGGCAGGGAGCACAGATACGCAGTATTTT. This sequence joins TRBV4-3 and TRBJ2-3, with a possible D match to TRBD1 (5 bases). V was shortened by 1 base and J by 0 bases, with 8 bases between the two germline ends. CDR1 and CDR2 (germline): LGHNA, YSLEER. This CDR3 contains 15 residues.

Ten or more counts support this clonotype. This chain uses TRBV12-3 or TRBV12-4 with TRBJ1-1, with unresolved D. There are 13 residues in the CDR3. Trimming took off 7 bases at V and 3 bases at J, with 12 bases between the two ends. CDR3 DNA sequence: TGTGCCAGCATCCCAACGGGCCACACTGAAGCTTTCTTT. This sequence encodes CASIPTGHTEAFF.

This chain uses TRBV28 with TRBJ2-2; D is perhaps TRBD1 (6 bases). V dropped 8 bases and J dropped 7 bases, with 17 bases sitting between them. The germline CDR1 and CDR2 sequences are MDHEN and SYDVKM. This CDR3 is built from 14 residues. CDR3 coding DNA: TGTGCCAGCCTATGGGACACGCATGGCGGGGAGCTGTTTTTT. Translated, it gives CASLWDTHGGELFF. The full variable domain, in which reference TRBV28 and TRBJ2-2 provide the parts outside the CDR3, is DVKVTQSSRYLVKRTGEKVFLECVQDMDHENMFWYRQDPGLGLRLIYFSYDVKMKEKGDIPEGYSVSREKKERFSLILESASTNQTSMYLCASLWDTHGGELFFGEGSRLTVL.

This clonotype was observed many times. This chain joins TRBV6-5 and TRBJ1-1; maybe TRBD1 (5 bases). This CDR3 contains 14 residues. Trimming removed 3 bases at V and 5 bases at J, with 13 bases between. The germline V gene has CDR1 MNHEY and CDR2 SVGAGI. The CDR3 protein is CASSYRGRGTEAFF. The CDR3 coding sequence is TGTGCCAGCAGTTATCGGGGGAGAGGAACTGAAGCTTTCTTT.

Concerning this clonotype itself: One junction end disagrees with the germline gene, perhaps due to a read error. The J gene is TRBJ2-2, the V gene TRBV6-1; 8 bases map to TRBD1. The CDR3 totals 15 residues. The germline V gene encodes CDR1 MNHNS and CDR2 SASEGT. The CDR3 bases are TGTGCCAGCAAAGCCGGGACAGGTGGCACCGGAGAGCTGTTTTTT. Its translation: CASKAGTGGTGELFF.

V and J are TRBV4-1 and TRBJ1-5; D uncertain. V lost 3 bases and J 5 bases, leaving 8 bases between the germline ends. The CDR3 loop spans 13 amino acids. Per germline, CDR1 MGHRA and CDR2 YSYEKL. The CDR3 reads CASSQYLDQPQHF. As DNA, the CDR3 is TGCGCCAGCAGCCAGTACCTGGATCAGCCCCAGCATTTT.